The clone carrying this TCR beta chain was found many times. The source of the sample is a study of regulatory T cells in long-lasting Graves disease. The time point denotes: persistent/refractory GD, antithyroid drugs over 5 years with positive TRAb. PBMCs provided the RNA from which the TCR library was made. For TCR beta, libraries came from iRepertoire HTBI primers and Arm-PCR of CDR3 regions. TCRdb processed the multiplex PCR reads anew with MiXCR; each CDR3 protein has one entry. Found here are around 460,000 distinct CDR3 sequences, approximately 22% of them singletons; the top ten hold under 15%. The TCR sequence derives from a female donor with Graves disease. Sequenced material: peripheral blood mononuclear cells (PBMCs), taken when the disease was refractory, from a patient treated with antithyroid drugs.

CDR3 DNA sequence: TGTGCCAGCACCGAAAGGGGTTACAGTGAAAAACTGTTTTTT. This codes for CASTERGYSEKLFF. The V call is TRBV28, the J call TRBJ1-4, with D possibly being TRBD1 (5 bases). Germline V gives CDR1 MDHEN, CDR2 SYDVKM. The CDR3 sequence is 14 residues long. V dropped 7 bases and J dropped 7 bases, with 16 bases sitting between them. Drawing the rest from reference TRBV28 and TRBJ1-4, the complete variable domain is DVKVTQSSRYLVKRTGEKVFLECVQDMDHENMFWYRQDPGLGLRLIYFSYDVKMKEKGDIPEGYSVSREKKERFSLILESASTNQTSMYLCASTERGYSEKLFFGSGTQLSVL.